The 18 T cell receptor beta chains below were found in one sample sequenced in a study of T cells in Graves' hyperthyroidism and ophthalmopathy. The source material, RNA transcripts, was used to amplify TCR beta CDR3 regions. A first-round RT-PCR of the TCR CDR3 used the HTBI primer set. TCRdb redid the calling of the multiplex PCR reads with MiXCR, one entry per CDR3 protein. The table shows some 440,000 distinct CDR3 sequences, with around a sixth occurring only once. Sequenced material: blood. These receptor sequences come from a woman under 30 with Graves' hyperthyroidism.

This clonotype was observed many times. This sequence joins TRBV9 and TRBJ2-7; D may be TRBD2 (6 bases). Germline-derived CDR1 and CDR2 are SGDLS and YYNGEE. The CDR3 covers 15 residues. Trimming shortened V by 5 bases and J by 3 bases, and 18 bases separated the two germline ends. The CDR3: CASSQSGTSVYEQYF. The CDR3, as DNA: TGTGCCAGCAGTCAATCCGGGACTTCCGTCTACGAGCAGTACTTC.

In the case of this clonotype: Given a much more abundant clone one base away, this may be a read error. This chain connects TRBV20-1 to TRBJ2-1; TRBD2 is a possible D gene (6 bases). The V gene's germline CDR1 is DFQATT and CDR2 SNEGSKA (reference sequence). V lost 5 bases to trimming and J lost 10 bases, with 12 bases between them. This CDR3 spans 11 amino acids. The CDR3 nucleotides are TGCAGTGCTGGAGGGGCAGGGGAGCAGTTCTTC. It codes for CSAGGAGEQFF.

This clonotype was seen many times. The chain joins TRBV3-1 to TRBJ1-4, with a tentative D call TRBD1 (6 bases). The ends were cut back, 1 base at V and 10 bases at J, with 13 bases in the middle. Germline V CDR1 and CDR2: LGHDT, YNNKEL (reference sequence). This CDR3 region has 14 residues. The CDR3 here is CASSQVEGVGKLFF. In DNA form, the CDR3 reads TGTGCCAGCAGCCAAGTGGAGGGGGTCGGAAAACTGTTTTTT.

In this sample, this clonotype turned up many times. This chain links TRBV6-2 or TRBV6-3 with TRBJ2-5; 7 bases are a match to TRBD1. V lost 7 bases to trimming and J lost 2 bases; unmatched junction nucleotides: 7. Germline V gives CDR1 MNHEY, CDR2 SVGEGT. There are 14 residues in the CDR3. The CDR3 DNA sequence: TGTGCCAGCAAAGACAGGGTGCGGCAAGAGACCCAGTACTTC. Protein product: CASKDRVRQETQYF.

This clonotype was counted a few times. The V and J genes are TRBV15 and TRBJ1-3, with 7 bases lining up with TRBD1. The CDR3 extends over 14 amino acids. Germline CDR1 is LNHNV and CDR2 is YYDKDF (reference sequence). V lost 9 bases and J lost 0; bases outside the gene matches: 5. The CDR3 is CATRDRASGNTIYF. CDR3 in DNA: TGTGCCACTCGGGACAGAGCCTCTGGAAACACCATATATTTT.

This clonotype has only one observation. The germline gene is not matched at one end of the junction; a read error may be the cause. This chain joins TRBV4-3 and TRBJ1-1; D is unclear. Germline CDR1 is LGHNA and CDR2 is YSLEER. This CDR3 spans 16 amino acids. The CDR3 coding sequence is TGCGCCAGCAGCCAAGATCAGAGGCAGCCGAACACTAAAGCTTTCTTT. Translating gives CASSQDQRQPNTKAFF.

This clonotype occurred many times. V gene TRBV18 combines with J gene TRBJ1-4; D gene uncertain. V lost 3 bases to trimming and J lost 0 bases, with 5 bases between them. This CDR3 spans 14 amino acids. Germline V gives CDR1 KGHSH, CDR2 LQKENI. The CDR3 DNA reads as TGTGCCAGCTCACCTCCGGCAACTAATGAAAAACTGTTTTTT. Its translation is CASSPPATNEKLFF.

This clonotype has ten or more counts. The rearrangement uses TRBV7-9 and TRBJ2-7, with D uncertain. Looked up from germline, CDR1 is SEHNR and CDR2 is FQNEAQ (reference sequence). This CDR3 is built from 16 residues. Trimming left V 2 bases short and J 4 bases short, with 18 bases between. In DNA form, the CDR3 reads TGTGCCAGCAGCTTACTTACCTCCCTCGACCCTTACGAGCAGTACTTC. Translation gives CASSLLTSLDPYEQYF.

At least ten counts were recorded for this clonotype. The CDR3 sequence is CASSKPGQGPPTEAFF. Written as DNA, the CDR3 is TGTGCCAGCAGCAAACCGGGACAGGGGCCCCCCACTGAAGCTTTCTTT. This chain connects TRBV5-5 to TRBJ1-1; 10 bases map to TRBD1. The CDR3 runs 16 residues. Losses at the gene ends were 4 bases for V and 4 bases for J; bases not matched to a gene: 10. Germline-derived CDR1 and CDR2 are SGHKS and YYEKEE (reference sequence).

This clonotype was seen many times. The chain combines TRBV6-2 or TRBV6-3 with TRBJ1-2; D is undetermined. Germline V gene data show CDR1 as MNHEY and CDR2 as SVGEGT. The CDR3 is made up of 14 amino acids. The germline V and J ends were trimmed by 2 bases and 8 bases, with 15 bases remaining between them. The CDR3 loop is CASSYASESSGYTF. In DNA form, the CDR3 reads TGTGCCAGCAGTTACGCGTCTGAGTCAAGCGGCTACACCTTC.

J is TRBJ1-2 and V is TRBV19; 11 nucleotides agree with TRBD1. V dropped 7 bases and J dropped 12; count of bases not matched to a gene: 19. The CDR3 is 16 amino acids. Germline V gene data show CDR1 as LNHDA and CDR2 as SQIVND (reference sequence). The CDR3 DNA reads as TGTGCCAGTACCGCCCGGACAGGGGGCGGCTCTAGTGTGAACACCTTC. Protein: CASTARTGGGSSVNTF.

This clonotype was picked up a small number of times. The gene calls are TRBV7-6 and TRBJ2-3; 12 bases fit TRBD2. CDR1 and CDR2 from the germline V gene are SGHVS and FNYEAQ. The CDR3 loop spans 17 amino acids. V was clipped by 5 bases and J by 2 bases; unmatched bases: 8. The CDR3 sequence is CASSRRLAGAITDTQYF. The DNA of the CDR3 is TGTGCCAGCAGCCGAAGACTAGCGGGAGCTATCACAGATACGCAGTATTTT.

This clonotype was seen ten or more times. The chain joins TRBV20-1 to TRBJ2-3; TRBD2 aligns across 10 bases. The CDR3 runs 14 residues. Germline loops: CDR1 DFQATT, CDR2 SNEGSKA (reference sequence). Trimming took 5 bases from V and 4 from J; bases not matched to a gene: 6. The CDR3 region has the DNA TGCAGTGCTCCACTAGCGGGGAAATCAGATACGCAGTATTTT. Its protein product is CSAPLAGKSDTQYF.

The sample holds a few counts of this clonotype. A read error may be the cause here, since a much bigger clone is one base away. The rearrangement uses TRBV12-3 or TRBV12-4 and TRBJ2-1; tentatively, D is TRBD1 (5 bases). The CDR3 loop spans 13 amino acids. V shed 7 bases and J shed 8 bases, with 15 bases lying between them. This CDR3 reads CASTLGPRDEQFF. The CDR3 bases are TGTGCCAGCACCCTGGGGCCCCGGGATGAGCAGTTCTTC.

This clonotype was recorded many times. V usage is TRBV28 and J usage is TRBJ1-1, with TRBD1 matching over 9 bases. J gave up 0 bases and V 1 base, and 3 bases lay outside the gene matches. The CDR3 totals 16 residues. Germline assignment: CDR1 MDHEN and CDR2 SYDVKM. CDR3 loop: CASSLLHRGLNTEAFF. CDR3 in DNA: TGTGCCAGCAGTTTATTACACAGGGGGCTGAACACTGAAGCTTTCTTT.

V and J are TRBV12-3 or TRBV12-4 and TRBJ2-2; 7 bases match TRBD1. V was pared by 1 base and J by 7 bases, with 6 bases of the junction left unmatched. The CDR3 is made up of 15 amino acids. The CDR3 region is CASSLGGRGFGELFF. CDR3 in DNA: TGTGCCAGCAGTTTAGGGGGCAGGGGGTTCGGGGAGCTGTTTTTT.

This clonotype was counted many times. The chain links TRBV7-2 to TRBJ2-7; D call uncertain. The CDR3 is 13 residues long. V lost 4 bases and J lost 0, with 7 bases in between. Germline values: CDR1 SGHTA, CDR2 FQGNSA. The CDR3 DNA reads TGTGCCAGCAGCTCCGACCCCTCCTACGAGCAGTACTTC. Residues: CASSSDPSYEQYF. The full variable domain, rest sourced from reference TRBV7-2 and TRBJ2-7, is GAGVSQSPSNKVTEKGKDVELRCDPISGHTALYWYRQSLGQGLEFLIYFQGNSAPDKSGLPSDRFSAERTGGSVSTLTIQRTQQEDSAVYLCASSSDPSYEQYFGPGTRLTVT.

This clonotype was seen many times. This chain joins TRBV12-3 or TRBV12-4 and TRBJ2-3; D unresolved. The CDR3 loop spans 17 amino acids. V lost 0 bases and J 3 bases, leaving 16 bases between the germline ends. The CDR3 nucleotides are TGTGCCAGCAGTTTAGCGAGGCCCTCATTGGGAACAGATACGCAGTATTTT. This translates into CASSLARPSLGTDTQYF.